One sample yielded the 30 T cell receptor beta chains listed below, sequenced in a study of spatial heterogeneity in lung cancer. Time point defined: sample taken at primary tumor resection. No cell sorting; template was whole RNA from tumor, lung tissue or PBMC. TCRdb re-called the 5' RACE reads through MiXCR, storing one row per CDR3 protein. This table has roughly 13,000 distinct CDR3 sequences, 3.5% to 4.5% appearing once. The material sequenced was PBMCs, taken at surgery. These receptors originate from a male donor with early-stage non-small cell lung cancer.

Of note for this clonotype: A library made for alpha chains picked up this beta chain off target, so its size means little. The CDR3 DNA reads as TGTGCCAGCAGTTTAAGGCCCCTTCGGGAAAAACTGTTTTTT. Translation: CASSLRPLREKLFF. V is TRBV12-3 or TRBV12-4 and J is TRBJ1-4, with no clear D. V dropped 2 bases and J dropped 8 bases, with 12 bases sitting between them. This CDR3 comprises 14 residues.

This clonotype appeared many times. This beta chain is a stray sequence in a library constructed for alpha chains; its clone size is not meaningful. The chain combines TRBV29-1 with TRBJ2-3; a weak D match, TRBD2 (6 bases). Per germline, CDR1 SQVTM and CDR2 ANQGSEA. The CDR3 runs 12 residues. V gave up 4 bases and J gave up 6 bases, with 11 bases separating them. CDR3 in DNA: TGCAGCGTTGGTAGCGGAACGGATACGCAGTATTTT. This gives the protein CSVGSGTDTQYF.

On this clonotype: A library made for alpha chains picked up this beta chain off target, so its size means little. The CDR3 region has the DNA TGTGCCAGCAGTTACGGGACAGGGGGGAAGAATGAGCAGTTCTTC. The encoded protein is CASSYGTGGKNEQFF. The V gene is TRBV6-5, the J gene TRBJ2-1; TRBD1 aligns across 11 bases. Trimming took 2 bases from V and 7 from J; bases not matched to a gene: 4. The CDR3 is 15 residues long. Germline V gives CDR1 MNHEY, CDR2 SVGAGI.

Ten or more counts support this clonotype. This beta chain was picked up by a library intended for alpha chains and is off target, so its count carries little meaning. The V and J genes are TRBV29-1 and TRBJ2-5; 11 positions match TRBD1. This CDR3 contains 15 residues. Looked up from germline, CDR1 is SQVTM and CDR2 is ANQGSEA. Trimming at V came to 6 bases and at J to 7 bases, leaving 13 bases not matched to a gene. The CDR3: CSVQNRTGGAGTQYF. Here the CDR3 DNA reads TGCAGCGTCCAGAACAGGACAGGGGGCGCTGGGACCCAGTACTTC.

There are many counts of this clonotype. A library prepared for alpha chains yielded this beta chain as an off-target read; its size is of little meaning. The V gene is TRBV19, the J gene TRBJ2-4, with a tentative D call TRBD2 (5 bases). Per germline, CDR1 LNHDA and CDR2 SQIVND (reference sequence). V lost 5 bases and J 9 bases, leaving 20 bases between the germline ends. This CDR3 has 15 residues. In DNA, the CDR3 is TGTGCCAGTAGTCCGCGGGTCTCAAGTCCCAGCATTCAGTACTTC. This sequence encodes CASSPRVSSPSIQYF.

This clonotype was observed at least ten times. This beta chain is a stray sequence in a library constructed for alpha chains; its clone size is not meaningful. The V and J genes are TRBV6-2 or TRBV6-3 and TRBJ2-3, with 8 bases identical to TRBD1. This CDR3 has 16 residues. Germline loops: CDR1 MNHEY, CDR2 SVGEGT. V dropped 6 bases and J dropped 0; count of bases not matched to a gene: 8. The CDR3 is CASRPGQGRSTDTQYF. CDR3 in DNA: TGTGCCAGCAGGCCAGGACAGGGACGGAGCACAGATACGCAGTATTTT.

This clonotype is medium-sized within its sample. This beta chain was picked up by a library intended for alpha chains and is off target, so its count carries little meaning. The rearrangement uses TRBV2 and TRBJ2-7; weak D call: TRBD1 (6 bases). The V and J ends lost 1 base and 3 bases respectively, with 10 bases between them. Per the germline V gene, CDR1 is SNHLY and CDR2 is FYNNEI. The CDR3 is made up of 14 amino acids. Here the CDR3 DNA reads TGTGCCAGCAGTGAAGACAGGGCACTCTACGAGCAGTACTTC. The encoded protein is CASSEDRALYEQYF. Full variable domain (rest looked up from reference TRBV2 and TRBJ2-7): EPEVTQTPSHQVTQMGQEVILRCVPISNHLYFYWYRQILGQKVEFLVSFYNNEISEKSEIFDDQFSVERPDGSNFTLKIRSTKLEDSAMYFCASSEDRALYEQYFGPGTRLTVT.

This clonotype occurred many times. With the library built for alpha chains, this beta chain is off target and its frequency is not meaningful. The DNA for the CDR3 is TGTGCCAGCAGTTATCTCGGGGGGGGTTCCAATGAGCAGTTCTTC. Amino acids: CASSYLGGGSNEQFF. V is TRBV6-5 and J is TRBJ2-1, with 8 bases that match TRBD2. CDR3 length: 15 residues. V gave up 3 bases and J gave up 6 bases; unmatched junction bases: 7. CDR1 is MNHEY and CDR2 is SVGAGI in the germline V gene.

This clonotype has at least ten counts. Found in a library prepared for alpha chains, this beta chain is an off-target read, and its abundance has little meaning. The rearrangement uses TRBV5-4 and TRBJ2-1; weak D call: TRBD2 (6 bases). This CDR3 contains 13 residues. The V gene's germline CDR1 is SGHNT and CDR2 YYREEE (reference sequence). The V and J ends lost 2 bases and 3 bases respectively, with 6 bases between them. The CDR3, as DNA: TGTGCCAGCAGCTTCGGGAGCTACAATGAGCAGTTCTTC. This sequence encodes CASSFGSYNEQFF. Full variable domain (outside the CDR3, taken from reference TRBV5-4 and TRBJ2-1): ETGVTQSPTHLIKTRGQQVTLRCSSQSGHNTVSWYQQALGQGPQFIFQYYREEENGRGNFPPRFSGLQFPNYSSELNVNALELDDSALYLCASSFGSYNEQFFGPGTRLTVL.

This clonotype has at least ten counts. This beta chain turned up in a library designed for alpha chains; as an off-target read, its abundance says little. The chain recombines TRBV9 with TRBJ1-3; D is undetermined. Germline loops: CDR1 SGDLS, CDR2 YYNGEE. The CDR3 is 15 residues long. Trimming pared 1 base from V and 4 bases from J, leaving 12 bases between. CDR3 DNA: TGTGCCAGCAGCGTAATGGGGTCCGACGGAAACACCATATATTTT. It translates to CASSVMGSDGNTIYF.

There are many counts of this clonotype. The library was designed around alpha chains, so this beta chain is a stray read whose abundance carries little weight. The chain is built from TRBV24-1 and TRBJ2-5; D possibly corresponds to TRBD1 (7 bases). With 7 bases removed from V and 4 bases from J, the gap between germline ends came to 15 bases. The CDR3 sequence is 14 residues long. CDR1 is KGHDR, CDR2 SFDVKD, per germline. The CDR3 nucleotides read TGTGCCACCAGCGACAGGGAGGTAGGAGAGACCCAGTACTTC. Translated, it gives CATSDREVGETQYF.

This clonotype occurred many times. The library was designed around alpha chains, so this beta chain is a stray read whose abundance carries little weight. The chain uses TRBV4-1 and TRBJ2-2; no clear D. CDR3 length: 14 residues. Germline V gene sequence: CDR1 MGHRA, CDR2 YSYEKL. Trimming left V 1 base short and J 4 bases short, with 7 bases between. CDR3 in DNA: TGCGCCAGCAGCCAAGGTGCGGTCACCGGGGAGCTGTTTTTT. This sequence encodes CASSQGAVTGELFF.

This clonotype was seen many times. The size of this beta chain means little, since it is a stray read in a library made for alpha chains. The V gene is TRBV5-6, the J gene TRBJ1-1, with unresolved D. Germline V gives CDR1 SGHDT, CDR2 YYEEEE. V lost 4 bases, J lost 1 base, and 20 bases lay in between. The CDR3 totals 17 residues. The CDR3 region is CASSHPPPGRANTEAFF. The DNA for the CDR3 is TGTGCCAGCAGCCACCCGCCACCAGGACGGGCGAACACTGAAGCTTTCTTT.

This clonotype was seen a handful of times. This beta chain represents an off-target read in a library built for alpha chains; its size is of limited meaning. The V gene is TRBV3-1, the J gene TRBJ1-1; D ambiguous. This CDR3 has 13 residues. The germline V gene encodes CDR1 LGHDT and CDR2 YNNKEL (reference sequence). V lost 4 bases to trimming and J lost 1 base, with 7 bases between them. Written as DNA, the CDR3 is TGTGCCAGCAGCCTACAGACGAACACTGAAGCTTTCTTT. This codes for CASSLQTNTEAFF. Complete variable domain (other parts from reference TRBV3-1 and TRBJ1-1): DTAVSQTPKYLVTQMGNDKSIKCEQNLGHDTMYWYKQDSKKFLKIMFSYNNKELIINETVPNRFSPKSPDKAHLNLHINSLELGDSAVYFCASSLQTNTEAFFGQGTRLTVV.

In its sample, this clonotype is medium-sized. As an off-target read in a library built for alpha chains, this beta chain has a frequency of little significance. CDR3 protein: CASQRGPNNQPQHF. CDR3 sequence (DNA): TGTGCCAGCCAACGGGGGCCGAACAATCAGCCCCAGCATTTT. The V call is TRBV28, the J call TRBJ1-5, with D possibly matching TRBD1 (6 bases). V shed 8 bases and J shed 3 bases, with 14 bases lying between them. CDR3 size: 14 residues. CDR1 and CDR2 from the germline V gene are MDHEN and SYDVKM.

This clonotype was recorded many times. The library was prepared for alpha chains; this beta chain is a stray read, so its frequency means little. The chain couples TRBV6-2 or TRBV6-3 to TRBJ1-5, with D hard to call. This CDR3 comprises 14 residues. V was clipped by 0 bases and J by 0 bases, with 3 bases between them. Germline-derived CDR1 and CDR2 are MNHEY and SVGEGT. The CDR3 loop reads CASSYSYSNQPQHF. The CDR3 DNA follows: TGTGCCAGCAGTTACTCGTATAGCAATCAGCCCCAGCATTTT.

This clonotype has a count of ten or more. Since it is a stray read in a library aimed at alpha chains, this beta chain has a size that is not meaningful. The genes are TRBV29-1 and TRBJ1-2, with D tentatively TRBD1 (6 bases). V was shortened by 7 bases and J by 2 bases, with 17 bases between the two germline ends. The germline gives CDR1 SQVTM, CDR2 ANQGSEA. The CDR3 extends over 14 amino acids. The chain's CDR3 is CSAGGGGTNYGYTF. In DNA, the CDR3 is TGCAGCGCCGGAGGGGGGGGCACGAACTATGGCTACACCTTC. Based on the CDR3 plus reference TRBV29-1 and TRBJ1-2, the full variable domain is SAVISQKPSRDICQRGTSLTIQCQVDSQVTMMFWYRQQPGQSLTLIATANQGSEATYESGFVIDKFPISRPNLTFSTLTVSNMSPEDSSIYLCSAGGGGTNYGYTFGSGTRLTVV.

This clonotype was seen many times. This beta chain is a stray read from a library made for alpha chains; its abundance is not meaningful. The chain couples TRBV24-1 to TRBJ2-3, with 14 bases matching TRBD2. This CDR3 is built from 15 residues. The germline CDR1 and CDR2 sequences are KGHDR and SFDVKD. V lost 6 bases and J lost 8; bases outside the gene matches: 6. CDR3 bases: TGTGCCACCAGTACGACTAGCGGGAGGGCAGTTACGCAGTATTTT. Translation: CATSTTSGRAVTQYF.

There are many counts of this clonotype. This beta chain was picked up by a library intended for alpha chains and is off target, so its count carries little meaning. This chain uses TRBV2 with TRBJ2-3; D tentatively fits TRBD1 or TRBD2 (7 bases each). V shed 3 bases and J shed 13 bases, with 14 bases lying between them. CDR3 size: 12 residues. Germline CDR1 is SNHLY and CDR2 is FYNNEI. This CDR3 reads CASSDRGGLEYF. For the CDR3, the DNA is TGTGCCAGCAGTGACAGGGGGGGCCTGGAGTATTTT.

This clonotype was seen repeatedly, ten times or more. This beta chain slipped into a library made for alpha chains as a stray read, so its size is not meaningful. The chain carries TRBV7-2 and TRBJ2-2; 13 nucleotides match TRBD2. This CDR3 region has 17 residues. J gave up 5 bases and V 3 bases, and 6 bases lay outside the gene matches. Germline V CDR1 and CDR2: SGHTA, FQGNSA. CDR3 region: CASSFQGLAGRTGELFF. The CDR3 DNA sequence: TGTGCCAGCAGCTTTCAGGGACTAGCGGGAAGGACCGGGGAGCTGTTTTTT.

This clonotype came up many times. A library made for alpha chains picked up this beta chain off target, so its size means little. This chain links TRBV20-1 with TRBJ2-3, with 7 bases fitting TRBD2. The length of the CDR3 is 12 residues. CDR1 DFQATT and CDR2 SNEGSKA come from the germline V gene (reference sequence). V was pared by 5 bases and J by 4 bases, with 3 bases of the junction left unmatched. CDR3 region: CSAPSGSDTQYF. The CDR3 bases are TGCAGTGCTCCTAGCGGATCAGATACGCAGTATTTT.

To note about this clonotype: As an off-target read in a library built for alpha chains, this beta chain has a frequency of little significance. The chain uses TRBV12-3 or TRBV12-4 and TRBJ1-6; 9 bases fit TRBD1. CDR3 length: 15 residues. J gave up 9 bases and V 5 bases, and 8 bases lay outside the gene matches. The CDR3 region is CASSPQTGGGSPLHF. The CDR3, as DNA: TGTGCCAGCAGTCCTCAAACAGGGGGCGGTTCACCCCTCCACTTT.

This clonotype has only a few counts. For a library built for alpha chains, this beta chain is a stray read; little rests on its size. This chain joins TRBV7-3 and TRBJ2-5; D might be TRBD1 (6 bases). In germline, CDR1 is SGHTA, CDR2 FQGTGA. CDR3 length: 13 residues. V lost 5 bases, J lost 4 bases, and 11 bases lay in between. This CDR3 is CASSRDTRETQYF. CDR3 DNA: TGTGCCAGCAGCCGGGACACCCGAGAGACCCAGTACTTC.

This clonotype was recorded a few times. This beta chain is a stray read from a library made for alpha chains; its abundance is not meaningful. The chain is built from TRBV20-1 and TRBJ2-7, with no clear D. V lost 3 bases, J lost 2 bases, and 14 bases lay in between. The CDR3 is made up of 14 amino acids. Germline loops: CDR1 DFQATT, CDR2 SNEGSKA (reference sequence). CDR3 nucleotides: TGCAGTGCTAGTCCCTCAGGAGCGACCTACGAGCAGTACTTC. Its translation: CSASPSGATYEQYF.

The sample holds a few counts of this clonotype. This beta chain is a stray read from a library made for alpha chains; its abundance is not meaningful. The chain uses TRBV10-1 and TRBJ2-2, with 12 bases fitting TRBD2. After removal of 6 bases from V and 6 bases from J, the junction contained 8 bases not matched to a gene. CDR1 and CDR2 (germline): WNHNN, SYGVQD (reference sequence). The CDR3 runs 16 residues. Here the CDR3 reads CASSGHSSGRAGELFF. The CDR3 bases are TGCGCCAGCAGCGGTCATTCTAGCGGGAGGGCCGGGGAGCTGTTTTTT.

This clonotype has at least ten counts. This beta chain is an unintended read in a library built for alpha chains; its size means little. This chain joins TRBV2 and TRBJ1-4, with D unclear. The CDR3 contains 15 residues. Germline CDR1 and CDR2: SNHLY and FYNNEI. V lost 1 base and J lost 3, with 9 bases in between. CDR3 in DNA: TGTGCCAGCAGTGAAGATAGGGTACCTAATGAAAAACTGTTTTTT. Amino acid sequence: CASSEDRVPNEKLFF.

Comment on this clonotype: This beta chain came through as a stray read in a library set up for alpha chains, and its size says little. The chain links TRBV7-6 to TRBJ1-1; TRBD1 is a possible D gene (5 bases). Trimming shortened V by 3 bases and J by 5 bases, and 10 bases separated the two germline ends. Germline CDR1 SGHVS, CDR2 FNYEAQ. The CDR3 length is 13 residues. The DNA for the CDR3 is TGTGCCAGCAGCTTCCAGGGTATGACTGAAGCTTTCTTT. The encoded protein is CASSFQGMTEAFF.

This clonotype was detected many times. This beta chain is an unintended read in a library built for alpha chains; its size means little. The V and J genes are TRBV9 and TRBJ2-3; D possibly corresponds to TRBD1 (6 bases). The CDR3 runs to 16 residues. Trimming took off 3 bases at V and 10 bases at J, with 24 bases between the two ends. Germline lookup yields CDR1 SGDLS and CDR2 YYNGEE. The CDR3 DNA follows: TGTGCCAGCAGCGCAACCTCAGGGGCCGCTAGACAAGCGCAGTATTTT. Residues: CASSATSGAARQAQYF.

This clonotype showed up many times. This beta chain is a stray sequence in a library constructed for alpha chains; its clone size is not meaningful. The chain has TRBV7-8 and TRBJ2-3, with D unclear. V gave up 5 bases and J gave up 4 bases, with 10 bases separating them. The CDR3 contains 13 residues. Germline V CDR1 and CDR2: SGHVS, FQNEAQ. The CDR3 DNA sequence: TGTGCCAGCAGCCAGGACCGGTCAGATACGCAGTATTTT. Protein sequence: CASSQDRSDTQYF.

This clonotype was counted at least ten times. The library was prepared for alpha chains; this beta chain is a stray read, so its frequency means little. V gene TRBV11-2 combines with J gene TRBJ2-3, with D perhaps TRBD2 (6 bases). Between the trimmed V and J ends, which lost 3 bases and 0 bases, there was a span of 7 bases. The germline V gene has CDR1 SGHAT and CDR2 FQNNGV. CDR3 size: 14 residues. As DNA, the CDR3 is TGTGCCAGCAGCTTCGGGACTAGCACAGATACGCAGTATTTT. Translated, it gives CASSFGTSTDTQYF.